The 19 T cell receptor beta chains below were found in one sample sequenced in a study of OX40 agonist ivuxolimab in advanced cancers. Library method: the immunoSEQ multiplex PCR assay. Here the immuneACCESS table is served through TCRdb, limited to in-frame sequences with V and J called. Missing clones are a known gap in these copies; in checked studies unresolved V genes cover under half, and the rest lacks a known reason. The sample table shows approximately 50,000 clones, and roughly nine tenths are seen once. The ten most abundant clones make up around 15% of the sample. The material was CD4+ or CD8+ T cells sorted from blood, obtained in a trial of the OX40 agonist ivuxolimab. The receptors come from an adult with an advanced solid tumor such as melanoma, head and neck, liver or kidney cancer.

The chain has TRBV7-6 and TRBJ2-1, with TRBD2 identical over 13 bases. The CDR3 is made up of 16 amino acids. Germline-derived CDR1 and CDR2 are SGHVS and FNYEAQ. The J segment lost 8 bases and the V segment lost 5 bases, leaving 9 bases of the junction unmatched. The CDR3 protein is CASSPRPGLAGHEQFF. The CDR3 bases are TGTGCCAGCAGCCCACGGCCGGGACTAGCGGGGCATGAGCAGTTCTTC. The full variable domain, in which reference TRBV7-6 and TRBJ2-1 provide the parts outside the CDR3, is GAGVSQSPRYKVTKRGQDVALRCDPISGHVSLYWYRQALGQGPEFLTYFNYEAQQDKSGLPNDRFSAERPEGSISTLTIQRTEQRDSAMYRCASSPRPGLAGHEQFFGPGTRLTVL.

The rearrangement uses TRBV15 and TRBJ2-2; TRBD1 agrees at 7 bases. The trim removed 1 base at V and 7 bases at J, leaving 6 bases unmatched. Germline CDR1 and CDR2: LNHNV and YYDKDF (reference sequence). CDR3 length equals 15 residues. CDR3 sequence: CATSRGRGHSGELFF. The CDR3, as DNA: TGTGCCACCAGCAGAGGAAGGGGGCATAGCGGGGAGCTGTTTTTT.

The chain links TRBV19 to TRBJ1-1, with 9 bases aligning to TRBD1. The CDR3 consists of 15 residues. With V trimmed by 1 base and J by 5 bases, 5 bases remained unmatched. The germline CDR1 and CDR2 sequences are LNHDA and SQIVND (reference sequence). The CDR3 loop is CASSIGTGGSTEAFF. CDR3 DNA: TGTGCCAGTAGTATAGGTACAGGGGGCAGTACTGAAGCTTTCTTT.

This chain links TRBV20-1 with TRBJ2-1; weak D call: TRBD2 (5 bases). V lost 4 bases and J lost 8, with 9 bases in between. Germline V gene lookup returns CDR1 DFQATT and CDR2 SNEGSKA (reference sequence). The CDR3 extends over 11 amino acids. CDR3 residues: CSATTGDEQFF. The CDR3 nucleotides are TGCAGTGCTACTACCGGGGATGAGCAGTTCTTC.

CDR3 sequence (DNA): TGTGCCAGCAGTCACATGGCCGTTTCAGGGGGCTACACCTTC. The encoded protein is CASSHMAVSGGYTF. The chain employs TRBV6-9 and TRBJ1-2, with D maybe TRBD1 (5 bases). Per the germline V gene, CDR1 is MNHGY and CDR2 is SVAAGI. The CDR3 length is 14 residues. V dropped 5 bases and J dropped 8 bases, with 18 bases sitting between them.

The V call is TRBV27, the J call TRBJ2-2; D is possibly TRBD1 or TRBD2 (6 bases each). The CDR3 totals 15 residues. The V gene lost 5 bases and the J gene lost 5 bases, with 15 bases spanning the gap. The germline V gene encodes CDR1 MNHEY and CDR2 SMNVEV (reference sequence). Here the CDR3 reads CASSNSRGLTGELFF. The DNA of the CDR3 is TGTGCCAGCAGTAACTCCCGGGGGCTGACCGGGGAGCTGTTTTTT.

This chain uses TRBV27 with TRBJ2-5; tentatively, D is TRBD2 (5 bases). V was pared by 6 bases and J by 5 bases, with 25 bases between. The CDR3 length is 17 residues. The germline gives CDR1 MNHEY, CDR2 SMNVEV (reference sequence). The CDR3 is CASSPLRAFLVGETQYF. In nucleotides, the CDR3 is TGTGCCAGCAGCCCACTGAGGGCCTTCCTAGTGGGGGAGACCCAGTACTTC.

The rearrangement links TRBV30 to TRBJ1-2; D unresolved. This CDR3 comprises 11 residues. V was pared by 0 bases and J by 7 bases, with 6 bases between. Germline V gene lookup returns CDR1 GTSNPN and CDR2 SVGIG (reference sequence). CDR3 DNA sequence: TGTGCCTGGAGTGTAGGCACTGGCTACACCTTC. Its translation is CAWSVGTGYTF.

This clone was seen a few times. The chain couples TRBV9 to TRBJ1-1; no clear D. The V and J ends lost 1 base and 0 bases respectively, with 7 bases between them. The germline CDR1 and CDR2 sequences are SGDLS and YYNGEE. The CDR3 runs to 14 residues. The CDR3 nucleotides are TGTGCCAGCAGCGTAAGTGGATTGAACACTGAAGCTTTCTTT. Its protein is CASSVSGLNTEAFF. Complete variable domain (other parts from reference TRBV9 and TRBJ1-1): DSGVTQTPKHLITATGQRVTLRCSPRSGDLSVYWYQQSLDQGLQFLIQYYNGEERAKGNILERFSAQQFPDLHSELNLSSLELGDSALYFCASSVSGLNTEAFFGQGTRLTVV.

This CDR3 reads CASSFPRTSGDNEQFF. The DNA for the CDR3 is TGTGCCAGCAGTTTCCCTCGAACTAGCGGGGACAATGAGCAGTTCTTC. The chain recombines TRBV6-6 with TRBJ2-1, with TRBD2 identical over 10 bases. Germline CDR1 is MNHNY and CDR2 is SVGAGI (reference sequence). The ends lost 4 bases at V and 5 bases at J; junction bases unmatched: 8. This CDR3 has 16 amino acids.

The chain links TRBV29-1 to TRBJ1-2; D unclear. V was trimmed by 3 bases and J by 4 bases, leaving 12 bases between them. The germline gives CDR1 SQVTM, CDR2 ANQGSEA. This CDR3 region has 13 residues. The CDR3 spells CSVDTPPSYGYTF. The CDR3 DNA follows: TGCAGCGTTGACACCCCCCCTAGCTATGGCTACACCTTC.

The J gene is TRBJ2-4, the V gene TRBV7-6, with D possibly being TRBD2 (6 bases). Germline V gives CDR1 SGHVS, CDR2 FNYEAQ. Trimming shortened V by 2 bases and J by 5 bases, and 13 bases separated the two germline ends. This CDR3 has 15 residues. CDR3 region: CASSLNRGSENIQYF. The CDR3 DNA reads as TGTGCCAGCAGCTTAAATCGGGGGAGCGAAAACATTCAGTACTTC.

J is TRBJ2-6 and V is TRBV19, with D possibly being TRBD2 (5 bases). Deletions cut 7 bases from V and 1 base from J, with 5 bases between. This CDR3 is built from 13 residues. Looked up from germline, CDR1 is LNHDA and CDR2 is SQIVND (reference sequence). Here the CDR3 reads CASTGSGANVLTF. CDR3 DNA sequence: TGTGCCAGTACGGGATCTGGGGCCAACGTCCTGACTTTC.

The table lists this clone with many counts. The chain has TRBV2 and TRBJ2-3; 7 nucleotides agree with TRBD2. The CDR3 is 15 residues long. Germline CDR1 is SNHLY and CDR2 is FYNNEI. Unmatched junction bases numbered 7, after V lost 2 bases and J lost 5 bases. This CDR3 is CASSEWRGYRDTQYF. The CDR3 coding sequence is TGTGCCAGCAGTGAATGGCGGGGGTACAGAGATACGCAGTATTTT.

This clone was found once. The genes are TRBV4-3 and TRBJ1-1; the match to TRBD1 covers 9 bases. The V and J ends lost 0 bases and 3 bases, in that order; junction bases with no gene match: 2. The CDR3 covers 15 residues. CDR1 is LGHNA and CDR2 is YSLEER in the germline V gene. CDR3 nucleotides: TGCGCCAGCAGCCAAGATAGGACAGGGGACACTGAAGCTTTCTTT. Residues: CASSQDRTGDTEAFF.

This chain links TRBV13 with TRBJ2-7; 8 bases are a match to TRBD1. This CDR3 is 14 amino acids long. Germline CDR1 and CDR2: PRHDT and FYEKMQ (reference sequence). Germline trimming cut 2 bases from V and 3 bases from J; bases unmatched to any gene: 3. The CDR3 is CASSLSDRGYEQYF. Written as DNA, the CDR3 is TGTGCCAGCAGCTTAAGCGACAGGGGCTACGAGCAGTACTTC. Looking up the rest from reference TRBV13 and TRBJ2-7 gives the full variable domain: AAGVIQSPRHLIKEKRETATLKCYPIPRHDTVYWYQQGPGQDPQFLISFYEKMQSDKGSIPDRFSAQQFSDYHSELNMSSLELGDSALYFCASSLSDRGYEQYFGPGTRLTVT.

V gene TRBV7-6 combines with J gene TRBJ2-2; 7 positions agree with TRBD2. The trim removed 6 bases at V and 4 bases at J, leaving 5 bases unmatched. The CDR3 is 14 amino acids. The germline V gene encodes CDR1 SGHVS and CDR2 FNYEAQ. Here the CDR3 DNA reads TGTGCCAGCAGTGGGGGGGTGATCACCGGGGAGCTGTTTTTT. It translates to CASSGGVITGELFF.

The chain recombines TRBV30 with TRBJ2-2, with no clear D. Germline V gene sequence: CDR1 GTSNPN, CDR2 SVGIG (reference sequence). Trimming took off 2 bases at V and 2 bases at J, with 15 bases between the two ends. The CDR3 is 16 amino acids. CDR3 region: CAWSLIVSPNTGELFF. The CDR3 DNA sequence: TGTGCCTGGAGTCTCATTGTGAGCCCCAACACCGGGGAGCTGTTTTTT.

This clone was seen more than once but under ten times. This rearrangement joins TRBV30 to TRBJ1-5, with 9 bases aligning to TRBD1. This CDR3 region has 14 residues. Germline assignment: CDR1 GTSNPN and CDR2 SVGIG (reference sequence). J lost 6 bases, V lost 4 bases, and 7 bases had no gene match. The CDR3 bases are TGTGCCTGGACTAGGACAGGGGTAAGTCAGCCCCAGCATTTT. It specifies CAWTRTGVSQPQHF.